The 15 T cell receptor beta chains listed next were all sequenced from one sample in a study of OX40 agonist ivuxolimab in advanced cancers. Generated by immunoSEQ multiplex PCR, the TCRdb table keeps only in-frame clones and is missing some. The sample has tens of thousands of clones, roughly 91% seen once. The material sequenced was CD4+ or CD8+ T cells sorted from blood, taken in a trial of the OX40 agonist ivuxolimab. The receptors shown here come from an adult with an advanced solid tumor such as melanoma, head and neck, liver or kidney cancer.

The V call is TRBV10-3, the J call TRBJ2-5; D gene uncertain. With the DNA end fitting TRBJ2-7 better, the J assignment may be wrong. The CDR3 runs 12 residues. CDR1 ENHRY and CDR2 SYGVKD come from the germline V gene. The chain's CDR3 is CAIAGFPGEQYF. In nucleotides, the CDR3 is TGTGCCATCGCAGGCTTCCCGGGCGAGCAGTACTTC.

The chain couples TRBV7-2 to TRBJ2-3; D gene uncertain. V shed 2 bases and J shed 4 bases, with 4 bases lying between them. Looked up from germline, CDR1 is SGHTA and CDR2 is FQGNSA. There are 12 residues in the CDR3. The CDR3 is CASSLFSDTQYF. DNA for the CDR3: TGTGCCAGCAGCTTATTTTCAGATACGCAGTATTTT. The full variable domain, completed using reference TRBV7-2 and TRBJ2-3, is GAGVSQSPSNKVTEKGKDVELRCDPISGHTALYWYRQSLGQGLEFLIYFQGNSAPDKSGLPSDRFSAERTGGSVSTLTIQRTQQEDSAVYLCASSLFSDTQYFGPGTRLTVL.

The chain has TRBV2 and TRBJ1-5; D may be TRBD1 (5 bases). From germline, CDR1 is SNHLY and CDR2 FYNNEI. The CDR3 spans 13 residues. Between the trimmed V and J ends, which lost 4 bases and 5 bases, there was a span of 9 bases. The CDR3 loop is CASSAGRDQPQHF. The CDR3 nucleotides are TGTGCCAGCAGTGCAGGGAGGGATCAGCCCCAGCATTTT. The whole variable domain, filled in from reference TRBV2 and TRBJ1-5, reads EPEVTQTPSHQVTQMGQEVILRCVPISNHLYFYWYRQILGQKVEFLVSFYNNEISEKSEIFDDQFSVERPDGSNFTLKIRSTKLEDSAMYFCASSAGRDQPQHFGDGTRLSIL.

The chain carries TRBV19 and TRBJ2-1; D may be TRBD1 (5 bases). V was shortened by 2 bases and J by 4 bases, with 9 bases between the two germline ends. The CDR3 sequence is 14 residues long. From germline, CDR1 is LNHDA and CDR2 SQIVND (reference sequence). CDR3 nucleotide sequence: TGTGCCAGTAGTATAACAGACAGTTACAATGAGCAGTTCTTC. The encoded protein is CASSITDSYNEQFF.

The chain has TRBV7-2 and TRBJ2-5; 8 bases line up with TRBD2. The trim removed 6 bases at V and 2 bases at J, leaving 5 bases unmatched. This CDR3 contains 14 residues. Germline CDR1 reads SGHTA; CDR2 reads FQGNSA. The CDR3 is CASRTTSAQETQYF. The CDR3 region has the DNA TGTGCCAGCAGAACGACTAGCGCGCAAGAGACCCAGTACTTC.

J is TRBJ1-1 and V is TRBV5-4; the D is unclear. V was shortened by 4 bases and J by 11 bases, with 21 bases between the two germline ends. There are 14 residues in the CDR3. The germline V gene encodes CDR1 SGHNT and CDR2 YYREEE (reference sequence). The CDR3 DNA sequence: TGTGCCAGCAGCACCGGTGGGCTCCCCCATGGGGCTTTCTTT. Translating it yields CASSTGGLPHGAFF.

The chain couples TRBV7-2 to TRBJ1-3, with D possibly matching TRBD1 (6 bases). The CDR3 is 17 amino acids. V was cut by 1 base and J by 0 bases, with 13 bases left in between. Germline CDR1 reads SGHTA; CDR2 reads FQGNSA. The CDR3 sequence: CASSLGTGASSGNTIYF. The CDR3 nucleotides read TGTGCCAGCAGCTTAGGCACGGGGGCTAGCTCTGGAAACACCATATATTTT.

The V and J genes are TRBV7-6 and TRBJ2-1, with D tentatively TRBD1 (5 bases). Germline CDR1 SGHVS, CDR2 FNYEAQ. This CDR3 comprises 16 residues. Trimming pared 2 bases from V and 0 bases from J, leaving 11 bases between. The CDR3, as DNA: TGTGCCAGCAGCTTAAGGGGCTCCAGCTCCTACAATGAGCAGTTCTTC. Amino acid sequence: CASSLRGSSSYNEQFF.

The genes are TRBV7-2 and TRBJ1-5; 9 bases agree with TRBD1. Trimming took 1 base from V and 4 from J; bases not matched to a gene: 2. Germline CDR1 is SGHTA and CDR2 is FQGNSA. The CDR3 spans 15 residues. CDR3 sequence (DNA): TGTGCCAGCAGCTTAGACAGGGGGCGTAATCAGCCCCAGCATTTT. Protein: CASSLDRGRNQPQHF. The full variable domain, rest sourced from reference TRBV7-2 and TRBJ1-5, is GAGVSQSPSNKVTEKGKDVELRCDPISGHTALYWYRQSLGQGLEFLIYFQGNSAPDKSGLPSDRFSAERTGGSVSTLTIQRTQQEDSAVYLCASSLDRGRNQPQHFGDGTRLSIL.

V is TRBV7-4 and J is TRBJ1-5; D is possibly TRBD1 (5 bases). Germline values: CDR1 SGHVT, CDR2 SQSDAQ. The V and J ends lost 2 bases and 3 bases respectively, with 17 bases between them. The CDR3 totals 17 residues. As DNA, the CDR3 is TGTGCCAGCAGCTTAATCCCTGGGGGTCCCTTCAATCAGCCCCAGCATTTT. This encodes CASSLIPGGPFNQPQHF.

The J gene is TRBJ2-3, the V gene TRBV11-2, with 7 bases identical to TRBD2. The V gene's germline CDR1 is SGHAT and CDR2 FQNNGV. The trim removed 2 bases at V and 2 bases at J, leaving 4 bases unmatched. The length of the CDR3 is 15 residues. DNA of the CDR3: TGTGCCAGCAGCTTACCCAGCGGGGACACAGATACGCAGTATTTT. Encoded protein: CASSLPSGDTDTQYF.

The chain has TRBV28 and TRBJ2-7; 7 bases agree with TRBD1. J lost 3 bases, V lost 2 bases, and 4 bases had no gene match. There are 14 residues in the CDR3. Germline V gene data show CDR1 as MDHEN and CDR2 as SYDVKM. The CDR3, as DNA: TGTGCCAGCAGTTTAACAGGGGCAAGCTACGAGCAGTACTTC. Its translation: CASSLTGASYEQYF.

This sequence joins TRBV13 and TRBJ2-2, with D possibly TRBD1 on 5 matching bases. Looked up from germline, CDR1 is PRHDT and CDR2 is FYEKMQ (reference sequence). The CDR3 contains 13 residues. V lost 7 bases and J lost 5, with 11 bases in between. CDR3 DNA sequence: TGTGCCAGCAATCAGGGTGGGACCGGGGAGCTGTTTTTT. Its translation: CASNQGGTGELFF. Combining the CDR3 with reference TRBV13 and TRBJ2-2 gives the whole variable domain AAGVIQSPRHLIKEKRETATLKCYPIPRHDTVYWYQQGPGQDPQFLISFYEKMQSDKGSIPDRFSAQQFSDYHSELNMSSLELGDSALYFCASNQGGTGELFFGEGSRLTVL.

This clone was counted once. The CDR3 spells CASSFGQGLTEAFF. The CDR3 DNA sequence: TGTGCCAGCTCCTTCGGACAGGGACTCACTGAAGCTTTCTTT. The genes are TRBV18 and TRBJ1-1, with 8 positions matching TRBD1. V lost 6 bases to trimming and J lost 4 bases; unmatched junction nucleotides: 7. The CDR3 length is 14 residues. The germline gives CDR1 KGHSH, CDR2 LQKENI. The complete variable domain, with remaining parts taken from reference TRBV18 and TRBJ1-1, reads NAGVMQNPRHLVRRRGQEARLRCSPMKGHSHVYWYRQLPEEGLKFMVYLQKENIIDESGMPKERFSAEFPKEGPSILRIQQVVRGDSAAYFCASSFGQGLTEAFFGQGTRLTVV.

The V and J genes are TRBV4-1 and TRBJ2-5; 12 nucleotides match TRBD2. Germline CDR1 reads MGHRA; CDR2 reads YSYEKL. The ends lost 4 bases at V and 0 bases at J; junction bases unmatched: 6. There are 17 residues in the CDR3. CDR3 loop: CASSPTSGGPYQETQYF. The CDR3 DNA sequence: TGCGCCAGCAGCCCGACTAGCGGGGGACCGTACCAAGAGACCCAGTACTTC.